The present entry profiles one T cell receptor beta chain with its context. Antigen unknown. The data stem from a study of a mutant IDH1 vaccine in newly diagnosed glioma. Turning to the study itself: Initiation of the vaccine course occurred 4-6 weeks after radiotherapy alone, or alongside temozolomide cycles. Standard pretreatment was either radiotherapy, temozolomide, or, for most, radiochemotherapy with temozolomide.

Germline V gene data show CDR1 as LGHNA and CDR2 as YNFKEQ. Deletions cut 4 bases from V and 4 bases from J, with 14 bases between. This CDR3 contains 15 residues. This sample's time point: week 23, last vaccination. With topical imiquimod, each dose of the vaccine consisted of 300 ug of mutant IDH1 20-mer peptide. Assay: immunoSEQ multiplex PCR; the TCRdb copy retains only in-frame clones and omits some. The repertoire has tens of thousands of clones, over 70% of them found once; the top ten carry about an eighth. Sequencing used PBMCs, obtained from a glioma patient whose treatment included an IDH1 peptide vaccine. V gene TRBV4-2 combines with J gene TRBJ2-1; a possible D gene is TRBD2 (5 bases). This clonotype was obtained from a man aged 18 to 29 with glioma. The CDR3 nucleotides are TGTGCCAGCAGCCCTACAAAATCGGGGTACAATGAGCAGTTCTTC. As protein: CASSPTKSGYNEQFF.